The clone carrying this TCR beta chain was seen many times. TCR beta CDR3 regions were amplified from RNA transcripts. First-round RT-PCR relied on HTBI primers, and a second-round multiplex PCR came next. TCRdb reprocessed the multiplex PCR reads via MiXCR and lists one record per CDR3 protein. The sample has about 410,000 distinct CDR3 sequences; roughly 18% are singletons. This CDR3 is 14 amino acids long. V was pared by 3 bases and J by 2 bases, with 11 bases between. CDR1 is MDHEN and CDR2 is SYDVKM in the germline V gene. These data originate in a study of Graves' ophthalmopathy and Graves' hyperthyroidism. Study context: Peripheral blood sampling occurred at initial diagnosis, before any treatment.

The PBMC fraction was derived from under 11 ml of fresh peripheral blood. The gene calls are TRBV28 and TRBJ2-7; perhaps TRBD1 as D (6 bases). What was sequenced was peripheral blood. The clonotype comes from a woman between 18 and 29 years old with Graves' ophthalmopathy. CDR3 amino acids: CASSFRHRAYEQYF. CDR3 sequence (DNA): TGTGCCAGCAGTTTTCGGCACAGGGCCTACGAGCAGTACTTC.